This T cell receptor (beta chain) was identified in a study of blood T cell repertoires in COVID-19. Background on the study: The origin of the acute and convalescent COVID-19 samples was the United States, Italy and Spain. Nucleic acid was either cDNA or gDNA, and it came from T cells, B-cell-depleted T cells, or PBMCs.

V lost 1 base, J lost 1 base, and 2 bases stayed unmatched. Germline lookup yields CDR1 MDHEN and CDR2 SYDVKM. This CDR3 has 16 residues. Per the authors' pipeline: Reference gene primers were amplified, and this amplification served to estimate nucleated cell counts. Libraries were prepared by immunoSEQ multiplex PCR; TCRdb keeps only in-frame clonotypes and omits some of them. D and trimming were read from the DNA, whereas the V and J calls and clone size are those reported in that table. Here the sample spans 120,000 or so clones, 85% being singletons. The clonotype was recovered from a man aged 55 to 70 with acute or convalescent COVID-19. The material sequenced was peripheral blood. This chain uses TRBV28 with TRBJ2-2, with 8 positions matching TRBD2. CDR3 sequence: CASSLSSGLNTGELFF. In DNA form, the CDR3 reads TGTGCCAGCAGTTTATCTAGCGGGCTGAACACCGGGGAGCTGTTTTTT.